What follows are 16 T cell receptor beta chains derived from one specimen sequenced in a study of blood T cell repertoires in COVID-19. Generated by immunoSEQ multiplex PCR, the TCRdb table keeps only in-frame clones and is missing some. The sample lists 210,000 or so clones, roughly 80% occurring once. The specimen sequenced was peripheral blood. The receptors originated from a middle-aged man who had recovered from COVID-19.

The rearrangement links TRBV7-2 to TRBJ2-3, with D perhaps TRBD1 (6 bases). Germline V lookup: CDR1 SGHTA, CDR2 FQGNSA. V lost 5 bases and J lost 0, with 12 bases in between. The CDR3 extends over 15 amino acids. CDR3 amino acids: CASSLGTISTDTQYF. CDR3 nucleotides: TGTGCCAGCAGCCTTGGGACAATTAGCACAGATACGCAGTATTTT.

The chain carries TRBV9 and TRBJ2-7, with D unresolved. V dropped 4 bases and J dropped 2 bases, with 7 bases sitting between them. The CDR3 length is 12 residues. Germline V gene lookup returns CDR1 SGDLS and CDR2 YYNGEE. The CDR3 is CASSPTAYEQYF. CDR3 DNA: TGTGCCAGCAGCCCCACAGCCTACGAGCAGTACTTC.

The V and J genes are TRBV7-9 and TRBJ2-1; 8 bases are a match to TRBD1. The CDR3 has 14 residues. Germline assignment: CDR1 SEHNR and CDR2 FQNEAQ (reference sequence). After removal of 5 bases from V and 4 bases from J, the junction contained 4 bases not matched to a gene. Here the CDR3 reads CASSRTGTYNEQFF. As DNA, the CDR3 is TGTGCCAGCAGCCGGACAGGGACATACAATGAGCAGTTCTTC.

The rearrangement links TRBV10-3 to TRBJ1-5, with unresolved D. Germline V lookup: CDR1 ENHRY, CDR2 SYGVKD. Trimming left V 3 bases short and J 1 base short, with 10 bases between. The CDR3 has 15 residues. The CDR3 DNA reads TGTGCCATCAGTGATTGGGGAGGGAGCAATCAGCCCCAGCATTTT. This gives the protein CAISDWGGSNQPQHF.

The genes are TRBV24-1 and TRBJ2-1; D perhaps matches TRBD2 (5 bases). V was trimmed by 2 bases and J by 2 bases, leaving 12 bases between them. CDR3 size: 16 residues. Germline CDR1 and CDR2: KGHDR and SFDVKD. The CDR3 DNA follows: TGTGCCACCAGTGATTCGGACTTCGGGGCCTACAATGAGCAGTTCTTC. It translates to CATSDSDFGAYNEQFF.

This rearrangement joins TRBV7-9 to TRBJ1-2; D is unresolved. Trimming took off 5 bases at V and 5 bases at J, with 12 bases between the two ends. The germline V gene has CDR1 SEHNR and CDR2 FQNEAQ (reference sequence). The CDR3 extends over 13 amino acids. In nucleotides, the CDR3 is TGTGCCAGCAGCCCCTTACAGCTATATGGCTACACCTTC. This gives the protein CASSPLQLYGYTF.

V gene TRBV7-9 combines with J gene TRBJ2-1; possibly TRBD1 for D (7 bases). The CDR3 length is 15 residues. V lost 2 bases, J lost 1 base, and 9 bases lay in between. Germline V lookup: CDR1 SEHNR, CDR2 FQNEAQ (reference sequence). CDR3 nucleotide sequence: TGTGCCAGCAGCTTACAGGGGGGTTCCTACAATGAGCAGTTCTTC. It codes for CASSLQGGSYNEQFF.

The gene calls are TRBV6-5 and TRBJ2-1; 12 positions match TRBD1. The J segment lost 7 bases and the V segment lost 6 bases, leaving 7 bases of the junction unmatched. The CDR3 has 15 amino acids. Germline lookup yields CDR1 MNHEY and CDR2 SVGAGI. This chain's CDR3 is CASRTGTGGLNEQFF. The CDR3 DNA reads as TGTGCCAGCAGAACCGGGACAGGGGGCTTGAATGAGCAGTTCTTC.

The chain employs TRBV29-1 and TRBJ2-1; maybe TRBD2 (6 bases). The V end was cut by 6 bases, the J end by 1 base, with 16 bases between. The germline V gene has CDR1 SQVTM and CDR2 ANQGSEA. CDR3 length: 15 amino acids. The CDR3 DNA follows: TGCAGCGTAGGCTTGGGGGGAAGATCCTACAATGAGCAGTTCTTC. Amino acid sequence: CSVGLGGRSYNEQFF.

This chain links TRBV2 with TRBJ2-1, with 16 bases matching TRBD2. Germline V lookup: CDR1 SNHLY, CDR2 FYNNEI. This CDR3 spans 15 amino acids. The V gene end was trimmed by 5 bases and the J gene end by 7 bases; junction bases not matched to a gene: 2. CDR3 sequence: CASSWGLAGGNEQFF. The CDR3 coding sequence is TGTGCCAGCAGTTGGGGACTAGCGGGAGGGAATGAGCAGTTCTTC.

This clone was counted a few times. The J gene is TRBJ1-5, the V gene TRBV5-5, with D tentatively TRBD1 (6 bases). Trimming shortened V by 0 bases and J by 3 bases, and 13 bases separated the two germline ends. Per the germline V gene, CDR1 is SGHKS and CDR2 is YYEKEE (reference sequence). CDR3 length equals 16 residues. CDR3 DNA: TGTGCCAGCAGCTTGGTAGCAGGGGTCAACAATCAGCCCCAGCATTTT. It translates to CASSLVAGVNNQPQHF. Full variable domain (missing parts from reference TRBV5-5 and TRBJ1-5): DAGVTQSPTHLIKTRGQQVTLRCSPISGHKSVSWYQQVLGQGPQFIFQYYEKEERGRGNFPDRFSARQFPNYSSELNVNALLLGDSALYLCASSLVAGVNNQPQHFGDGTRLSIL.

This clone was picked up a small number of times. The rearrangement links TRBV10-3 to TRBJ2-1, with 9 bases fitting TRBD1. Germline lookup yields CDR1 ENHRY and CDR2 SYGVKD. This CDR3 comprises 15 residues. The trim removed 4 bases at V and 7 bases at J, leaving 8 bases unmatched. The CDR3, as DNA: TGTGCCATCAGTGTTCCACAGGGGGCGCGGAATGAGCAGTTCTTC. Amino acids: CAISVPQGARNEQFF.

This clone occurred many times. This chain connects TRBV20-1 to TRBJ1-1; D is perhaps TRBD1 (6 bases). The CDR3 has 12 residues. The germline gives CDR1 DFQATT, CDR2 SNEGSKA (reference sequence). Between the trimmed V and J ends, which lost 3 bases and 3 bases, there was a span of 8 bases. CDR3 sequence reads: CSASQGYTEAFF. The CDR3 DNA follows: TGCAGTGCTAGTCAGGGGTACACTGAAGCTTTCTTT.

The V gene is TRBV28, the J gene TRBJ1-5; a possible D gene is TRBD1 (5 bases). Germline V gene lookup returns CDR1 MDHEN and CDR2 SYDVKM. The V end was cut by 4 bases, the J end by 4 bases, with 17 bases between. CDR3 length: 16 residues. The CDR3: CASSWGGRGANQPQHF. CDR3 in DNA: TGTGCCAGCAGTTGGGGAGGCCGTGGGGCAAATCAGCCCCAGCATTTT.

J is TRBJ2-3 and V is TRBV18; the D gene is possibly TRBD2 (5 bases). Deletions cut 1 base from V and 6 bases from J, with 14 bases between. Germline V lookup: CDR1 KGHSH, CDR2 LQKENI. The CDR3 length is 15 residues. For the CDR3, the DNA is TGTGCCAGCTCACCACGGGCGGGTCCGCTCGATACGCAGTATTTT. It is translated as CASSPRAGPLDTQYF.

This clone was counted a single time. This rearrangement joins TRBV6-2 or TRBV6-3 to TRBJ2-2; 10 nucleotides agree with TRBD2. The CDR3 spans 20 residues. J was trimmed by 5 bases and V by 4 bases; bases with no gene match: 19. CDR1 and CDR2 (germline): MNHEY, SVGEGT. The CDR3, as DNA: TGTGCCAGCAGTTCACCCGCTGGGCTAGCGGGAGTCAAGTGGACCGGGGAGCTGTTTTTT. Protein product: CASSSPAGLAGVKWTGELFF.